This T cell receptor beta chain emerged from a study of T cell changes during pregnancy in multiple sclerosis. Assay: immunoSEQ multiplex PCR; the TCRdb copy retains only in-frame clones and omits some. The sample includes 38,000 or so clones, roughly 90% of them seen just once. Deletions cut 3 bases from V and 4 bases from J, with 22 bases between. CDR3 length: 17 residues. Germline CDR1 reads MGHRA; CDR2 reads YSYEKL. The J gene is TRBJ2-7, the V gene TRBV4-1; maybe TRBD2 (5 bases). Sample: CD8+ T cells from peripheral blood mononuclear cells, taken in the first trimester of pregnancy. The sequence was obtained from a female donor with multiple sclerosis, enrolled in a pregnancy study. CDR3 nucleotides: TGCGCCAGCAGCCACCCACCGGAGACCCATTGGACTTACGAGCAGTACTTC. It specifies CASSHPPETHWTYEQYF.